The 19 T cell receptor beta chains presented below share a single source sample, sequenced in a study of regulatory T cells in long-lasting Graves disease. Time point specified: newly diagnosed GD, antithyroid drugs for less than 3 months. RNA from PBMCs was the source of the TCR library. In building TCR beta libraries, iRepertoire HTBI primers were used together with Arm-PCR of CDR3 regions. Using its own MiXCR run on the multiplex PCR reads, TCRdb lists one record per CDR3 protein. The sample includes a few hundred thousand distinct CDR3 sequences, approximately 15% of them seen just once. These sequences were also reported in another study, on T cells in Graves' hyperthyroidism and ophthalmopathy.

This specimen consisted of peripheral blood mononuclear cells (PBMCs), obtained at new diagnosis, from a patient treated with antithyroid drugs. The source of these receptors is a man aged 35-49 years with Graves disease.

This clonotype was recorded at least ten times. The chain combines TRBV6-1 with TRBJ2-1; 12 nucleotides align to TRBD2. From germline, CDR1 is MNHNS and CDR2 SASEGT. Losses at the gene ends were 5 bases for V and 8 bases for J; bases not matched to a gene: 7. This CDR3 has 15 residues. The CDR3 nucleotides read TGTGCCAGCAGTCTTCTAGCGGGGGGGCTTTATGAGCAGTTCTTC. Its translation is CASSLLAGGLYEQFF.

The chain joins TRBV27 to TRBJ1-2, with D possibly TRBD1 on 5 matching bases. The V end was cut by 7 bases, the J end by 9 bases, with 27 bases between. In germline, CDR1 is MNHEY, CDR2 SMNVEV (reference sequence). CDR3 length: 16 amino acids. DNA for the CDR3: TGTGCCAGCACTAGCGGGGCGAGTCGTGGGTTTGGAAGCTACACCTTC. Its protein is CASTSGASRGFGSYTF.

This chain connects TRBV5-1 to TRBJ2-7; 9 nucleotides line up with TRBD1. This CDR3 has 16 amino acids. Trimming took 4 bases from V and 4 from J; bases not matched to a gene: 12. Germline CDR1 and CDR2: SGHRS and YFSETQ. The CDR3 spells CASSRTGAPRFYEQYF. CDR3 DNA: TGCGCCAGCAGCCGGACAGGGGCCCCACGTTTTTACGAGCAGTACTTC.

At least ten counts were recorded for this clonotype. The chain carries TRBV28 and TRBJ2-4; D may be TRBD2 (6 bases). CDR3 length equals 16 residues. V dropped 6 bases and J dropped 0 bases, with 15 bases sitting between them. Germline V lookup: CDR1 MDHEN, CDR2 SYDVKM. DNA of the CDR3: TGTGCCAGCAGCAACCAGCGGGCCCAAGCCAAAAACATTCAGTACTTC. Protein sequence: CASSNQRAQAKNIQYF.

The CDR3 DNA reads as TGTGCCAGCAGAAAAGGACAGGTTTCCTACGAGCAGTACTTC. Its translation: CASRKGQVSYEQYF. The V gene is TRBV2, the J gene TRBJ2-7; 7 bases are a match to TRBD1. The CDR3 extends over 14 amino acids. Per the germline V gene, CDR1 is SNHLY and CDR2 is FYNNEI. After removal of 6 bases from V and 1 base from J, the junction contained 6 bases not matched to a gene. The full variable domain, its missing parts supplied by reference TRBV2 and TRBJ2-7, is EPEVTQTPSHQVTQMGQEVILRCVPISNHLYFYWYRQILGQKVEFLVSFYNNEISEKSEIFDDQFSVERPDGSNFTLKIRSTKLEDSAMYFCASRKGQVSYEQYFGPGTRLTVT.

This clonotype was counted at least ten times. This chain connects TRBV20-1 to TRBJ1-1, with a weak D call TRBD1 (5 bases). This CDR3 region has 17 residues. CDR1 and CDR2 from the germline V gene are DFQATT and SNEGSKA (reference sequence). The ends were cut back, 3 bases at V and 0 bases at J, with 20 bases in the middle. The CDR3 bases are TGCAGTGCTAGGGTATTACGGGACGGAGGGATGAACACTGAAGCTTTCTTT. It translates to CSARVLRDGGMNTEAFF.

The sample holds a few counts of this clonotype. The rearrangement uses TRBV5-1 and TRBJ2-1; 8 bases are shared with TRBD1. Germline trimming cut 7 bases from V and 4 bases from J; bases unmatched to any gene: 16. The CDR3 contains 17 residues. CDR1 is SGHRS, CDR2 YFSETQ, per germline. DNA for the CDR3: TGCGCCAGCCAAGGTTTCCTCAGGGGGCCCCTTTACAATGAGCAGTTCTTC. Amino acids: CASQGFLRGPLYNEQFF.

This clonotype has ten or more counts. The genes are TRBV7-3 and TRBJ2-1; 9 bases are a match to TRBD1. V gave up 5 bases and J gave up 6 bases; unmatched junction bases: 5. There are 14 residues in the CDR3. Looked up from germline, CDR1 is SGHTA and CDR2 is FQGTGA. CDR3 protein: CASSRQGGANEQFF. CDR3 nucleotide sequence: TGTGCCAGCAGCCGACAGGGGGGGGCCAATGAGCAGTTCTTC.

For this clonotype: A far more abundant clone sits one base away, making this likely a read error. CDR3 region: CASSFTGDTQYF. CDR3 nucleotides: TGTGCCAGCAGCTTTACGGGAGATACGCAGTATTTT. The chain has TRBV5-5 and TRBJ2-3, with D unresolved. This CDR3 contains 12 residues. The V gene lost 2 bases and the J gene lost 5 bases, with 6 bases spanning the gap. CDR1 is SGHKS and CDR2 is YYEKEE in the germline V gene (reference sequence).

As concerns this clonotype: This may arise from a read error, as a much more abundant clone is one base away. The CDR3 here is CASSSRLGQGYEQYF. The CDR3, as DNA: TGTGCCAGCAGTTCTCGATTGGGACAGGGCTACGAGCAGTACTTC. The V and J genes are TRBV6-5 and TRBJ2-7, with 9 bases that match TRBD1. The CDR3 is 15 residues long. Germline CDR1 reads MNHEY; CDR2 reads SVGAGI. With V trimmed by 4 bases and J by 3 bases, 7 bases remained unmatched.

In this sample, this clonotype turned up many times. This sequence joins TRBV18 and TRBJ2-3; D might be TRBD1 (5 bases). Trimming removed 2 bases at V and 1 base at J, with 10 bases between. Per the germline V gene, CDR1 is KGHSH and CDR2 is LQKENI. The CDR3 spans 15 residues. The CDR3 DNA is TGTGCCAGCTCACCAGGCAGGGCCCGCACAGATACGCAGTATTTT. Encoded protein: CASSPGRARTDTQYF.

The rearrangement uses TRBV5-4 and TRBJ2-6; tentatively, D is TRBD1 or TRBD2 (5 bases each). V was clipped by 2 bases and J by 6 bases, with 12 bases between them. The CDR3 has 15 residues. Germline V gene data show CDR1 as SGHNT and CDR2 as YYREEE (reference sequence). As DNA, the CDR3 is TGTGCCAGCAGCTTCCCGGGGACCGAGGCCAACGTCCTGACTTTC. It codes for CASSFPGTEANVLTF.

This clonotype has a count of ten or more. This chain uses TRBV5-5 with TRBJ2-3; tentatively, D is TRBD1 or TRBD2 (5 bases each). The CDR3 length is 16 residues. V was trimmed by 2 bases and J by 0 bases, leaving 13 bases between them. Germline CDR1 reads SGHKS; CDR2 reads YYEKEE (reference sequence). DNA for the CDR3: TGTGCCAGCAGCTTAGCTCGGGGCCGCAGCACAGATACGCAGTATTTT. This sequence encodes CASSLARGRSTDTQYF.

This clonotype occurred many times. The J gene is TRBJ2-7, the V gene TRBV28; D assignment may be TRBD1 or TRBD2 (5 bases each). Trimming shortened V by 0 bases and J by 3 bases, and 15 bases separated the two germline ends. Germline V gene sequence: CDR1 MDHEN, CDR2 SYDVKM. The CDR3 has 16 amino acids. The CDR3 here is CASSLCSGTACYEQYF. In DNA, the CDR3 is TGTGCCAGCAGTTTATGCTCCGGGACGGCTTGCTACGAGCAGTACTTC.

This clonotype was detected many times. This rearrangement joins TRBV28 to TRBJ2-1; no clear D. Germline V lookup: CDR1 MDHEN, CDR2 SYDVKM. The CDR3 totals 12 residues. Deletions cut 2 bases from V and 6 bases from J, with 5 bases between. The CDR3 bases are TGTGCCAGCAGTTTAAGGGCCAATGAGCAGTTCTTC. Residues: CASSLRANEQFF. The whole variable domain, filled in from reference TRBV28 and TRBJ2-1, reads DVKVTQSSRYLVKRTGEKVFLECVQDMDHENMFWYRQDPGLGLRLIYFSYDVKMKEKGDIPEGYSVSREKKERFSLILESASTNQTSMYLCASSLRANEQFFGPGTRLTVL.

At least ten counts were recorded for this clonotype. The chain is built from TRBV3-1 and TRBJ1-2; D gene unclear. The CDR3 runs 12 residues. Germline assignment: CDR1 LGHDT and CDR2 YNNKEL (reference sequence). V gave up 4 bases and J gave up 2 bases, with 5 bases separating them. The CDR3 loop is CASSLVNYGYTF. DNA of the CDR3: TGTGCCAGCAGCCTGGTAAACTATGGCTACACCTTC.

In this sample, this clonotype turned up a few times. V gene TRBV10-3 combines with J gene TRBJ2-5; TRBD1 is a possible D gene (6 bases). CDR1 and CDR2 (germline): ENHRY, SYGVKD. The CDR3 has 16 amino acids. Trimming left V 8 bases short and J 6 bases short, with 25 bases between. The CDR3 region is CAIPGPGTLRVKTQYF. DNA of the CDR3: TGTGCCATCCCTGGTCCGGGGACACTTCGTGTGAAGACCCAGTACTTC.

This clonotype was observed at least ten times. V usage is TRBV6-1 and J usage is TRBJ2-5; either TRBD1 or TRBD2 may fit D (6 bases each). Germline CDR1 MNHNS, CDR2 SASEGT. The length of the CDR3 is 17 residues. V was clipped by 5 bases and J by 3 bases, with 22 bases between them. The CDR3 loop reads CASSLYGGVGAKETQYF. The CDR3 DNA follows: TGTGCCAGCAGTCTCTACGGGGGAGTGGGGGCGAAAGAGACCCAGTACTTC.

This clonotype showed up just a few times. J is TRBJ1-5 and V is TRBV7-2; TRBD1 is a possible D gene (5 bases). CDR1 is SGHTA, CDR2 FQGNSA, per germline. V lost 3 bases to trimming and J lost 5 bases, with 14 bases between them. CDR3 size: 15 residues. CDR3 region: CASSFSYGGYQPQHF. CDR3 bases: TGTGCCAGCAGCTTTTCCTACGGGGGGTATCAGCCCCAGCATTTT.